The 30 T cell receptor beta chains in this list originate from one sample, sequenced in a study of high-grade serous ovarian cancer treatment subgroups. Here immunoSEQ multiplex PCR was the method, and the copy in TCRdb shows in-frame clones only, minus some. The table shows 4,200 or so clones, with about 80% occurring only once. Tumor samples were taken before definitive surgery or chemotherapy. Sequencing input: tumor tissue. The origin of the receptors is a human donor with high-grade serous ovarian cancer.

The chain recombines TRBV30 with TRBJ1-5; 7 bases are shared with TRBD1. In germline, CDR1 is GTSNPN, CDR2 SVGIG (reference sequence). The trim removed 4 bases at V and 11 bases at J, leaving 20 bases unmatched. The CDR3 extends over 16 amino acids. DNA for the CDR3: TGTGCCTGGAAACTCGTTCCGGACAGGAGGGAATCAGCCCAGCATTTT. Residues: CAWKLVPDRRESAQHF.

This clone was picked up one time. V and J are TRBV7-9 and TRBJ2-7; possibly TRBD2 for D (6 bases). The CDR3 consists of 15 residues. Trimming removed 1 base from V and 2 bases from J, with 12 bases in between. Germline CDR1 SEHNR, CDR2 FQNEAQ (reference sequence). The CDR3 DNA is TGTGCCAGCAGCTTAGGCCCTTCGGGGGCCTACGAGCAGTACTTC. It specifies CASSLGPSGAYEQYF.

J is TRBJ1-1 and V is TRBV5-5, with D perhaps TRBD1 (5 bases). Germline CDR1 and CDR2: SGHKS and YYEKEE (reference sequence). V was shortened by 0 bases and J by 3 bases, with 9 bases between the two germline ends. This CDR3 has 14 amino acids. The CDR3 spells CASSLAGQDTEAFF. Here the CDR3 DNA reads TGTGCCAGCAGCTTGGCAGGGCAGGACACTGAAGCTTTCTTT.

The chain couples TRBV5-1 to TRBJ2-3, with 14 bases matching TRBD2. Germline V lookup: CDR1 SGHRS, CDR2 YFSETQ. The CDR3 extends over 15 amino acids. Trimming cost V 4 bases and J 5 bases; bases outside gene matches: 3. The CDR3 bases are TGCGCCAGCAGCAAAGGGACTAGCGGGGGAGATACGCAGTATTTT. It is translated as CASSKGTSGGDTQYF.

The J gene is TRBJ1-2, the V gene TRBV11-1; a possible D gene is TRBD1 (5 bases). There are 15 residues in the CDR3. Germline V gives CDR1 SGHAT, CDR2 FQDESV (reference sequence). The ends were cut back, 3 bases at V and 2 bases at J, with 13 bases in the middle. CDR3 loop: CASSLDITRNYGYTF. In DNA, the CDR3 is TGTGCCAGCAGCTTGGACATCACCCGGAACTATGGCTACACCTTC.

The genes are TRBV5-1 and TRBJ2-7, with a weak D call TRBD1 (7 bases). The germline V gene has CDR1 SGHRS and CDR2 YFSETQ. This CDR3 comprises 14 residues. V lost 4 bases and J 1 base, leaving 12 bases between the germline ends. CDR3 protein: CASSPGDRSYEQYF. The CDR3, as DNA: TGCGCCAGCAGCCCGGGGGACAGATCCTACGAGCAGTACTTC. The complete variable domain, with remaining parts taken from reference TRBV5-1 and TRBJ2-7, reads KAGVTQTPRYLIKTRGQQVTLSCSPISGHRSVSWYQQTPGQGLQFLFEYFSETQRNKGNFPGRFSGRQFSNSRSEMNVSTLELGDSALYLCASSPGDRSYEQYFGPGTRLTVT.

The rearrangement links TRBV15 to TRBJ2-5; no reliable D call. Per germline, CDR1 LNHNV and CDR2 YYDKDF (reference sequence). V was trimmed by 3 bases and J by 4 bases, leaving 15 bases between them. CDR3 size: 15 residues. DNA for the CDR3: TGTGCCACCAGCAGGGCCCTATCTGGTTCAGAGACCCAGTACTTC. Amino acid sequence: CATSRALSGSETQYF.

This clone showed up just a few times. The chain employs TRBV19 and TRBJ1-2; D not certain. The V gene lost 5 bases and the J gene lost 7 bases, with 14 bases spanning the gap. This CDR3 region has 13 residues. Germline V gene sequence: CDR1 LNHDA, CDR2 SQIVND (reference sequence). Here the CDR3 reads CASSRSSIRGYTF. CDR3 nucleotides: TGTGCCAGTAGTCGTTCAAGCATCCGTGGCTACACCTTC.

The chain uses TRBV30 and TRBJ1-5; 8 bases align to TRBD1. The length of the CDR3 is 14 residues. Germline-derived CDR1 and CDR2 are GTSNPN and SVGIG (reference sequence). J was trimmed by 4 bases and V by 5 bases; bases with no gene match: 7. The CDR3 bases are TGTGCCTGGGGAGGGACAGGCCTAAATCAGCCCCAGCATTTT. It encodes CAWGGTGLNQPQHF.

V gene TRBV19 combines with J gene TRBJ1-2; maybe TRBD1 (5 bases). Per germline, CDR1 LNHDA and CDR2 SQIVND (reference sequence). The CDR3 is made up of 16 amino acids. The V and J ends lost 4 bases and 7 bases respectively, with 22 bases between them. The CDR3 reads CASSNPPGLQRSGYTF. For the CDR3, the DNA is TGTGCCAGTAGTAATCCCCCGGGACTTCAACGCTCTGGCTACACCTTC.

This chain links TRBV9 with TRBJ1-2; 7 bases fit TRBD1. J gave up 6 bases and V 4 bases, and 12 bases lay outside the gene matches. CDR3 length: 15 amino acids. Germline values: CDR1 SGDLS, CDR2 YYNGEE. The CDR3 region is CASSLLMTGQDGYTF. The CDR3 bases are TGTGCCAGCAGCCTACTAATGACAGGGCAGGATGGCTACACCTTC.

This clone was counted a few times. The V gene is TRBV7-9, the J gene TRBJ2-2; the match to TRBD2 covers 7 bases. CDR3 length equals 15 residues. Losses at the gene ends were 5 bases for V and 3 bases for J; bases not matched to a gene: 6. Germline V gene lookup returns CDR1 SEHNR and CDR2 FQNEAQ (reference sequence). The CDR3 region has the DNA TGTGCCAGCAGCCCACAGCGGGGTGACACCGGGGAGCTGTTTTTT. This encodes CASSPQRGDTGELFF.

The CDR3 reads CAWSEGIGFYGYTF. The CDR3 DNA follows: TGTGCCTGGAGTGAGGGGATCGGGTTCTATGGCTACACCTTC. V is TRBV30 and J is TRBJ1-2; perhaps TRBD1 as D (5 bases). This CDR3 comprises 14 residues. Germline V gene lookup returns CDR1 GTSNPN and CDR2 SVGIG (reference sequence). Trimming stripped 1 base from V and 4 bases from J, with 13 bases between. The complete variable domain, with remaining parts taken from reference TRBV30 and TRBJ1-2, reads SQTIHQWPATLVQPVGSPLSLECTVEGTSNPNLYWYRQAAGRGLQLLFYSVGIGQISSEVPQNLSASRPQDRQFILSSKKLLLSDSGFYLCAWSEGIGFYGYTFGSGTRLTVV.

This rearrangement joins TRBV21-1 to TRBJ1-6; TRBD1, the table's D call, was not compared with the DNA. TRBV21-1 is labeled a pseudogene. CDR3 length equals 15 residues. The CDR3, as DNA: TGTGCCAGCAGCAAGACAGGGAACTTCAATTCACCCCTCCACTTT. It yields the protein CASSKTGNFNSPLHF.

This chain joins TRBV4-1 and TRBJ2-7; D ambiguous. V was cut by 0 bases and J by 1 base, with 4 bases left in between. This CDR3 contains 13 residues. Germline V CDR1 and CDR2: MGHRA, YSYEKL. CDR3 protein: CASSQDQSYEQYF. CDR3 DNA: TGCGCCAGCAGCCAAGACCAGTCCTACGAGCAGTACTTC.

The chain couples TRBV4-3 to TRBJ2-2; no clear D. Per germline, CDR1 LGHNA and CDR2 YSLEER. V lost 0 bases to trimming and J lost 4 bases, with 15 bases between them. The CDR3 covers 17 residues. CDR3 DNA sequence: TGCGCCAGCAGCCAAGAGGGTAACACAAAACTCACCGGGGAGCTGTTTTTT. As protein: CASSQEGNTKLTGELFF.

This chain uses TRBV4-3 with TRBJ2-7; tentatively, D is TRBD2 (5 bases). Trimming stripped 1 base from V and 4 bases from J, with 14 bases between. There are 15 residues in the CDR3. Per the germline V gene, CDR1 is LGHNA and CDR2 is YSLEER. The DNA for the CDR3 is TGCGCCAGCAGCCAAGGACGGGGTCCCCAATACGAGCAGTACTTC. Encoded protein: CASSQGRGPQYEQYF.

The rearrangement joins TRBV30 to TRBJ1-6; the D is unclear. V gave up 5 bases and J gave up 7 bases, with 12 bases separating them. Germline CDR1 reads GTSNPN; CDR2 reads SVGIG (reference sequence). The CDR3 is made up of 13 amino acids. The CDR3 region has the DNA TGTGCCTGGGGTGGGAGTTCCAATTCACCCCTCCACTTT. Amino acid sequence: CAWGGSSNSPLHF.

This chain's CDR3 is CASSFSPNSEQYF. The CDR3 DNA reads TGTGCCAGCAGCTTCTCGCCTAATTCTGAGCAGTACTTC. The V call is TRBV11-2, the J call TRBJ2-7, with D hard to call. The CDR3 has 13 amino acids. Germline values: CDR1 SGHAT, CDR2 FQNNGV. Between the trimmed V and J ends, which lost 3 bases and 7 bases, there was a span of 13 bases. Combining the CDR3 with reference TRBV11-2 and TRBJ2-7 gives the whole variable domain EAGVAQSPRYKIIEKRQSVAFWCNPISGHATLYWYQQILGQGPKLLIQFQNNGVVDDSQLPKDRFSAERLKGVDSTLKIQPAKLEDSAVYLCASSFSPNSEQYFGPGTRLTVT.

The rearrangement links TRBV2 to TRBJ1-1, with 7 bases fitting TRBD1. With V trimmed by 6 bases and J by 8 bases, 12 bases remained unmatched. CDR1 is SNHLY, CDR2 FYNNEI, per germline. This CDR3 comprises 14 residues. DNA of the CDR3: TGTGCCAGCAGGACAGGGACGGGCCCCGAAGAAGCTTTCTTT. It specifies CASRTGTGPEEAFF.

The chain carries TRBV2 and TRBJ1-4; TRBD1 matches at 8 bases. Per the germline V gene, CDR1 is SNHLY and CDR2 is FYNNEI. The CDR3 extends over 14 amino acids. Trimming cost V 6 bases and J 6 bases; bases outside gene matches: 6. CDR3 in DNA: TGTGCCAGCAGCCCGGACAGGGAAGATGAAAAACTGTTTTTT. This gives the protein CASSPDREDEKLFF.

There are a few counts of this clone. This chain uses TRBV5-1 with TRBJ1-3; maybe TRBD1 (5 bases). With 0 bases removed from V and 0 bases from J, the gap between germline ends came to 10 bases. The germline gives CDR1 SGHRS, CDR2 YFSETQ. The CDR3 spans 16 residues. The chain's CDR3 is CASSLAGRGSGNTIYF. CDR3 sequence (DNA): TGCGCCAGCAGCTTGGCCGGGAGGGGCTCTGGAAACACCATATATTTT.

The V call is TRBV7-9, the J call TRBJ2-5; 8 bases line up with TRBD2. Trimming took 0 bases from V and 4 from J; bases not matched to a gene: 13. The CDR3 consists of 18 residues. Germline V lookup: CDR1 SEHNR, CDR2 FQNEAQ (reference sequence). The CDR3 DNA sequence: TGTGCCAGCAGCTTAGCCCAAGGACGGGGGGGCTATTCAGAGACCCAGTACTTC. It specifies CASSLAQGRGGYSETQYF. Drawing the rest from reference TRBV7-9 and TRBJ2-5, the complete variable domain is DTGVSQNPRHKITKRGQNVTFRCDPISEHNRLYWYRQTLGQGPEFLTYFQNEAQLEKSRLLSDRFSAERPKGSFSTLEIQRTEQGDSAMYLCASSLAQGRGGYSETQYFGPGTRLLVL.

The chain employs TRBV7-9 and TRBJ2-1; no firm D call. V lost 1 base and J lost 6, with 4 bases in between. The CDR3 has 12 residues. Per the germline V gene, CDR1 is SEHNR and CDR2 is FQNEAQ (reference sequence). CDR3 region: CASSLGANEQFF. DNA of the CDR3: TGTGCCAGCAGCTTAGGCGCCAATGAGCAGTTCTTC. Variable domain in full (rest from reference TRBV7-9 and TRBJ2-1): DTGVSQNPRHKITKRGQNVTFRCDPISEHNRLYWYRQTLGQGPEFLTYFQNEAQLEKSRLLSDRFSAERPKGSFSTLEIQRTEQGDSAMYLCASSLGANEQFFGPGTRLTVL.

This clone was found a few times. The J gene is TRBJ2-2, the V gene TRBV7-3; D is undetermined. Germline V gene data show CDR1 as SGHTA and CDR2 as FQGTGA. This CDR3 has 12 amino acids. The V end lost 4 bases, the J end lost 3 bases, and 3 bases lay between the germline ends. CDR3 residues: CASSSDTGELFF. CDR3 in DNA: TGTGCCAGCAGCTCCGACACCGGGGAGCTGTTTTTT.

The CDR3 coding sequence is TGTGCCACCGGGCCGGGGGGGGCAGGGACCCAGTACTTC. It specifies CATGPGGAGTQYF. This rearrangement joins TRBV6-5 to TRBJ2-5; 8 nucleotides align to TRBD2. Germline V gene sequence: CDR1 MNHEY, CDR2 SVGAGI. J gave up 7 bases and V 10 bases, and 11 bases lay outside the gene matches. The CDR3 covers 13 residues.

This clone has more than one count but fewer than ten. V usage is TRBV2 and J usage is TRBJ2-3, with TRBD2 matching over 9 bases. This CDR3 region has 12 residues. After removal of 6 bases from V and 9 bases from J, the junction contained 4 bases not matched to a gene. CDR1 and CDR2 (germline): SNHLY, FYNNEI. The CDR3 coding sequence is TGTGCCAGCAGGCGGGGGGGCCGGACGCAGTATTTT. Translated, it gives CASRRGGRTQYF.

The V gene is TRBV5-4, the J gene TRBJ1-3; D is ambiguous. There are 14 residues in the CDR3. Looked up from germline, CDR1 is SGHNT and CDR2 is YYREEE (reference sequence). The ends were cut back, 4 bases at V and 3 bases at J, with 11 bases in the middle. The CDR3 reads CASSRFGGGNTIYF. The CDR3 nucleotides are TGTGCCAGCAGCCGGTTCGGTGGTGGAAACACCATATATTTT.

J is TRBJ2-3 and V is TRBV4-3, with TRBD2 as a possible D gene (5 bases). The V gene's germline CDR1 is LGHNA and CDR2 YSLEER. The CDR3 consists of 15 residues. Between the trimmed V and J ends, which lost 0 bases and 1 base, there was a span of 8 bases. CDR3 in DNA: TGCGCCAGCAGCCAAGAATTCGGGGGCACAGATACGCAGTATTTT. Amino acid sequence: CASSQEFGGTDTQYF.

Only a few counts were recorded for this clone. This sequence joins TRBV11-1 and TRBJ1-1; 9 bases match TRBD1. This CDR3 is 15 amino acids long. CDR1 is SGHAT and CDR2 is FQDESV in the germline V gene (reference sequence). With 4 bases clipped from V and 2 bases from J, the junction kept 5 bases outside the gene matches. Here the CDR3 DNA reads TGTGCCAGCAGCTCACGGGACAGGGCAAACACTGAAGCTTTCTTT. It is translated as CASSSRDRANTEAFF.